This T cell receptor (beta chain) appears in the sequencing data of a study of T cell responses to AZD1222 COVID-19 vaccine. Remarks on this clone: Its antigen is not known.

Repertoires were generated with immunoSEQ multiplex PCR, while TCRdb's copy carries only in-frame clones and drops some. The table lists over 90,000 clones, 85% to 90% of them singletons. Study-wide results and caveats: Mostly white British, mostly female donors; authors suggested clonal diversity may be underestimated. Increases in Spike-specific TCR breadth and depth were seen after two AZD1222 doses.

The TCR was taken from an adult in good health. Here the sequenced sample was peripheral blood, taken on day 0 of AZD1222 vaccination.

The CDR3 protein is CASRLAGARTGELFF. The CDR3 DNA follows: TGTGCCAGCAGGCTTGCGGGGGCGCGTACCGGGGAGCTGTTTTTT. This rearrangement joins TRBV7-2 to TRBJ2-2; possibly TRBD2 for D (7 bases). CDR1 is SGHTA and CDR2 is FQGNSA in the germline V gene. V dropped 6 bases and J dropped 5 bases, with 16 bases sitting between them. The CDR3 totals 15 residues.